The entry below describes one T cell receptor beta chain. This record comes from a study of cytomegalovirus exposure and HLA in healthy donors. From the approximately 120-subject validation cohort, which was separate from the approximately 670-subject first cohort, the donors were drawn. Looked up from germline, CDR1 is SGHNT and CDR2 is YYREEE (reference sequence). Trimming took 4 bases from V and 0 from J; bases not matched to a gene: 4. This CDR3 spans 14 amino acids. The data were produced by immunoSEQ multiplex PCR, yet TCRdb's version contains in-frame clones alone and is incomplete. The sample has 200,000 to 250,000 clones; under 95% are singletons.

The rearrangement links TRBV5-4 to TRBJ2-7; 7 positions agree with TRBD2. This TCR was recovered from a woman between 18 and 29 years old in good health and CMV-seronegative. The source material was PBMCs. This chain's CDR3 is CASSRSGNSYEQYF. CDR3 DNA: TGTGCCAGCAGCAGGAGCGGGAACTCCTACGAGCAGTACTTC.